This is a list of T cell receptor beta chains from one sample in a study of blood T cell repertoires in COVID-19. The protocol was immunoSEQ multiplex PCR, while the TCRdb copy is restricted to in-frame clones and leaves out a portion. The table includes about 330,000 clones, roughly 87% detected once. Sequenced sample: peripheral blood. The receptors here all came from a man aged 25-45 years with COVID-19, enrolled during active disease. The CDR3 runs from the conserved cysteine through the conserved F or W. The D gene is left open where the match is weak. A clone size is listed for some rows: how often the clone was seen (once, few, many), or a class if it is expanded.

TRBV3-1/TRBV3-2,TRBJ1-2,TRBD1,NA,TGTGCCAGCAGCCAATGGACAGGGGGCTGGCATGGCTACACCTTC,CASSQWTGGWHGYTF
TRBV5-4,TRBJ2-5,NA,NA,TGTGCCAGCAGCTGGGTAGGGGGCCGGGGGCAAGAGACCCAGTACTTC,CASSWVGGRGQETQYF
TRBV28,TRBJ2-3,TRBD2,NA,TGTGCCAGCAGTTCGTTCCACGAAAAAAGAGCGGGAGTTACAGATACGCAGTATTTT,CASSSFHEKRAGVTDTQYF
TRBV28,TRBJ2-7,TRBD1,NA,TGTGCCAGCAGTTTAGCCGGGACAGGGACCTACGAGCAGTACTTC,CASSLAGTGTYEQYF
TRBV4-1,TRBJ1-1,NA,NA,TGCGCCAGCAGGCCTCAGGGAGGGGGGAACACTGAAGCTTTCTTT,CASRPQGGGNTEAFF
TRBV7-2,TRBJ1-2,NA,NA,TGTGCCAGCAGCCCACCCGGGGACATACTTTATGGCTACACCTTC,CASSPPGDILYGYTF
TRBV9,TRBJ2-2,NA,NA,TGTGCCAGCAGCGTAGGTTCCAGCGGATTGTCAGGGGAGCTGTTTTTT,CASSVGSSGLSGELFF
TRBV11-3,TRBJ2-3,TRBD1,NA,TGTGCCAGCAGCTCTAGACAGGGTATAGATACGCAGTATTTT,CASSSRQGIDTQYF
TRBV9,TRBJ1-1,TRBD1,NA,TGTGCCAGCAGCCCAGGGGGCGCAAGGTTTACTGAAGCTTTCTTT,CASSPGGARFTEAFF
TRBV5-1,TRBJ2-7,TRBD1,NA,TGCGCCAGCAGCTCTGGACAGGGCAACGACGAGCAGTACTTC,CASSSGQGNDEQYF
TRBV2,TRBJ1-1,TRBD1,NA,TGTGCCAGCAGTGCCCTCCGGACAGGTGGCGCTGAAGCTTTCTTT,CASSALRTGGAEAFF
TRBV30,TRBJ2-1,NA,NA,TGTGCCTGGAGTGGGGGAGCAAATGAGCAGTTCTTC,CAWSGGANEQFF
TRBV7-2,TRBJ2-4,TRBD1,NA,TGTGCCAGCAGCCCCGGGACAGTAAAAAACATTCAGTACTTC,CASSPGTVKNIQYF
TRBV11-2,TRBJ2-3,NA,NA,TGTGCCAGCAGACTTCCGGGGACAGATACGCAGTATTTT,CASRLPGTDTQYF
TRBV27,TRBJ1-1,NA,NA,TGTGCCAGCAGTTTGAATGGGGCGAACACTGAAGCTTTCTTT,CASSLNGANTEAFF
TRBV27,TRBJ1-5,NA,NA,TGTGCCAGCGCCCCAGGGGATTTTTGGGGTAGCAATCAGCCCCAGCATTTT,CASAPGDFWGSNQPQHF
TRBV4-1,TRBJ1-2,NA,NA,TGCGCCAGCAGCCAAGGGTCGGGGTTCGGCTACACCTTC,CASSQGSGFGYTF
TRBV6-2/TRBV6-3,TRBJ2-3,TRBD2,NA,TGTGCCAGCAGTTACCCGCGGACTAGCGGGGGGAGTAGCACAGATACGCAGTATTTT,CASSYPRTSGGSSTDTQYF
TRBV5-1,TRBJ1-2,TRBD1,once,TGCGCCAGCAGCTTATCAGGGGGCATCGATGGCTACACCTTC,CASSLSGGIDGYTF
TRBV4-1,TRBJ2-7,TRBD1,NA,TGCGCCAGCAGCCGTGTGGGACAGAACTACGAGCAGTACTTC,CASSRVGQNYEQYF
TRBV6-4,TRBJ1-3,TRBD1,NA,TGTGCCAGCAGTGGGGACAGGAGATACTCTGGAAACACCATATATTTT,CASSGDRRYSGNTIYF
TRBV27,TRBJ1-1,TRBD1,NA,TGTGCCAGCAGTTTATCGCGCGGGACAGTTAACACTGAAGCTTTCTTT,CASSLSRGTVNTEAFF
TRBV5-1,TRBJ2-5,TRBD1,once,TGCGCCAGCAGCTTCCAACCGGGACAGGGGGTACGAGAGACCCAGTACTTC,CASSFQPGQGVRETQYF
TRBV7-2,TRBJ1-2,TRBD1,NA,TGTGCCACCTCGCAGGGACAGGGGTCCTTCTATGGCTACACCTTC,CATSQGQGSFYGYTF
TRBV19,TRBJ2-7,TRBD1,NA,TGTGCCAGTAGTACTGCAAAAGTCCGGGACAGGGACGGCGGAAACTCCTACGAGCAGTACTTC,CASSTAKVRDRDGGNSYEQYF
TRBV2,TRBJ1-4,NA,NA,TGTGCCAGCAGTGAATATTCAGGGCCCGATGAAAAACTGTTTTTT,CASSEYSGPDEKLFF